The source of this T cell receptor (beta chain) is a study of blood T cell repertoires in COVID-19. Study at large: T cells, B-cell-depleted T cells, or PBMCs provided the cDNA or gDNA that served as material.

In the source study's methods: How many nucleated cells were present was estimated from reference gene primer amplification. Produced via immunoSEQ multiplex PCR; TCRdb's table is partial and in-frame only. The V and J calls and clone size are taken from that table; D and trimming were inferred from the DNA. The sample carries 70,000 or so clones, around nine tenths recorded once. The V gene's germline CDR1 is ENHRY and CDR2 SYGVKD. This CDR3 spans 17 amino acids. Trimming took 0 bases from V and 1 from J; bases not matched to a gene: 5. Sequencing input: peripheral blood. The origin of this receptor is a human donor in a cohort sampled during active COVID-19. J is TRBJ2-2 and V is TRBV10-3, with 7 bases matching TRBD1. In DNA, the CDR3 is TGTGCCATCAGTGAGTCGACAGGGACCTTGAACACCGGGGAGCTGTTTTTT. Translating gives CAISESTGTLNTGELFF.